A single sample is the source of the 5 T cell receptor beta chains below, sequenced in a study of response to subunit inactivated influenza vaccine. TCRdb passed the RT-PCR reads through MiXCR, listing each CDR3 protein once. The sample contains 530,000 or so distinct CDR3 sequences, approximately 14% of which appear only once. The specimen was PBMCs from blood, collected 11 to 12 days after vaccination. The receptors stem from a middle-aged man who received an inactivated influenza vaccine.

This chain uses TRBV7-2 with TRBJ2-3; 14 bases map to TRBD2. The J segment lost 8 bases and the V segment lost 4 bases, leaving 8 bases of the junction unmatched. The germline V gene encodes CDR1 SGHTA and CDR2 FQGNSA. The CDR3 is 16 amino acids. The DNA for the CDR3 is TGTGCCAGCAGCTCAACCCCGGGACTAGCGGGAGTTACGCAGTATTTT. This translates into CASSSTPGLAGVTQYF.

This clonotype was detected ten times or more. This chain connects TRBV10-2 to TRBJ2-7; D could derive from TRBD1 or TRBD2 (7 bases each). V lost 3 bases and J lost 3, with 15 bases in between. The CDR3 spans 15 residues. Germline values: CDR1 WSHSY, CDR2 SAAADI. For the CDR3, the DNA is TGCGCCAGCAGTGAAAGCGGGACAGAAAACTACGAGCAGTACTTC. Residues: CASSESGTENYEQYF.

Only a few counts were recorded for this clonotype. CDR3 sequence: CASSAGEILQETQYF. The CDR3 DNA is TGCGCCAGCAGTGCGGGGGAGATACTCCAAGAGACCCAGTACTTC. V and J are TRBV5-1 and TRBJ2-5; 7 positions agree with TRBD2. This CDR3 has 15 amino acids. V was pared by 5 bases and J by 1 base, with 8 bases of the junction left unmatched. Germline lookup yields CDR1 SGHRS and CDR2 YFSETQ.

This chain connects TRBV6-5 to TRBJ1-5; D remains unclear. V lost 0 bases, J lost 7 bases, and 10 bases lay in between. The CDR3 is 14 residues long. Germline assignment: CDR1 MNHEY and CDR2 SVGAGI. This CDR3 reads CASSYSSVGQPQHF. CDR3 DNA sequence: TGTGCCAGCAGTTACTCCTCTGTGGGACAGCCCCAGCATTTT.

The chain carries TRBV20-1 and TRBJ2-1; 7 bases align to TRBD2. CDR1 and CDR2 from the germline V gene are DFQATT and SNEGSKA (reference sequence). Trimming removed 0 bases from V and 0 bases from J; junction bases left unmatched: 8. The CDR3 consists of 17 residues. This CDR3 is CSARDPLAESSYNEQFF. The DNA for the CDR3 is TGCAGTGCTAGAGATCCCCTAGCGGAGAGCTCCTACAATGAGCAGTTCTTC.